The 30 T cell receptor beta chains reported below all come from one sample, sequenced in a study of molecular identifiers for immune sequencing clone quantification. TCRdb re-analysed the PCR reads in MiXCR, keeping a single row per CDR3 protein. The data show approximately 550,000 distinct CDR3 sequences, around 23% seen once. The specimen sequenced was naive CD8+ T cells from blood, with Jurkat cell RNA spiked in. Subset in this sample: FACS-sorted CD8+CD4-CCR7+CD45RA+ naive T cells. These receptor sequences come from a human donor in good health. Some libraries in this study had Jurkat cell RNA spiked in.

V is TRBV19 and J is TRBJ1-4, with D perhaps matching TRBD1 (6 bases). The CDR3 is 18 amino acids. The V gene's germline CDR1 is LNHDA and CDR2 SQIVND (reference sequence). Trimming shortened V by 4 bases and J by 0 bases, and 18 bases separated the two germline ends. The CDR3 region is CASSTMSLGTPTNEKLFF. CDR3 coding DNA: TGTGCCAGTAGTACCATGAGCCTCGGGACACCAACTAATGAAAAACTGTTTTTT.

This clonotype was counted many times. This rearrangement joins TRBV4-3 to TRBJ2-3, with 7 positions matching TRBD1. V shed 0 bases and J 4 bases; nucleotides not matched to a gene: 13. Germline CDR1 and CDR2: LGHNA and YSLEER. The CDR3 totals 18 residues. The CDR3 DNA sequence: TGCGCCAGCAGCCAAGATCCCGCGGACAGGAGTTTTTCAGATACGCAGTATTTT. Amino acids: CASSQDPADRSFSDTQYF.

This clonotype is a singleton in its sample. A much larger clone differs from this one at a single base, so this may be a read error. The V gene is TRBV7-6, the J gene TRBJ2-2; D possibly matches TRBD1 or TRBD2 (6 bases each). Germline lookup yields CDR1 SGHVS and CDR2 FNYEAQ. The CDR3 has 16 amino acids. This CDR3 is CASSPDPGHNTGGLFF. The CDR3 nucleotides are TGTGCCAGCAGTCCCGACCCGGGACACAACACCGGGGGGCTGTTTTTT.

The table lists this clonotype with a few counts. This chain joins TRBV29-1 and TRBJ2-1; 7 positions match TRBD2. Trimming removed 4 bases from V and 3 bases from J; junction bases left unmatched: 9. CDR1 is SQVTM and CDR2 is ANQGSEA in the germline V gene. The CDR3 consists of 15 residues. CDR3: CSVAPSSGVYNEQFF. For the CDR3, the DNA is TGCAGCGTTGCCCCCTCTAGCGGAGTCTACAATGAGCAGTTCTTC.

This clonotype occurred a few times. The chain employs TRBV20-1 and TRBJ2-5; 7 nucleotides align to TRBD2. After removal of 6 bases from V and 0 bases from J, the junction contained 7 bases not matched to a gene. In germline, CDR1 is DFQATT, CDR2 SNEGSKA (reference sequence). The CDR3 runs to 14 residues. The CDR3 DNA follows: TGCAGTGCCCGCACTAGCGTGTACCAAGAGACCCAGTACTTC. Its translation: CSARTSVYQETQYF.

This clonotype has more than one count but fewer than ten. The V gene is TRBV7-9, the J gene TRBJ2-1; a possible D gene is TRBD1 (5 bases). Trimming pared 6 bases from V and 5 bases from J, leaving 17 bases between. The germline V gene encodes CDR1 SEHNR and CDR2 FQNEAQ (reference sequence). The length of the CDR3 is 15 residues. The CDR3 DNA reads TGTGCCAGCAGTAACCCTCAAGGGGCCGACAATGAGCAGTTCTTC. This gives the protein CASSNPQGADNEQFF.

The chain joins TRBV9 to TRBJ1-1, with 9 bases identical to TRBD1. The trim removed 5 bases at V and 4 bases at J, leaving 6 bases unmatched. CDR3 length equals 14 residues. Looked up from germline, CDR1 is SGDLS and CDR2 is YYNGEE. The CDR3, as DNA: TGTGCCAGCAGACAGGGGGCAGGGAGCACTGAAGCTTTCTTT. The encoded protein is CASRQGAGSTEAFF.

The chain links TRBV27 to TRBJ2-1; D is unclear. This CDR3 spans 16 amino acids. The V end was cut by 1 base, the J end by 1 base, with 11 bases between. Germline values: CDR1 MNHEY, CDR2 SMNVEV (reference sequence). The DNA of the CDR3 is TGTGCCAGCAGTTTATACACTGTCGGGTCCTACAATGAGCAGTTCTTC. Amino acids: CASSLYTVGSYNEQFF.

This clonotype was observed at least ten times. This rearrangement joins TRBV7-9 to TRBJ1-4; no definite D call. Between the trimmed V and J ends, which lost 8 bases and 5 bases, there was a span of 12 bases. The CDR3 is 13 residues long. The V gene's germline CDR1 is SEHNR and CDR2 FQNEAQ (reference sequence). CDR3: CASGSWENEKLFF. The CDR3 nucleotides read TGTGCCAGCGGAAGCTGGGAAAATGAAAAACTGTTTTTT. Full variable domain (remainder filled in from reference TRBV7-9 and TRBJ1-4): DTGVSQNPRHKITKRGQNVTFRCDPISEHNRLYWYRQTLGQGPEFLTYFQNEAQLEKSRLLSDRFSAERPKGSFSTLEIQRTEQGDSAMYLCASGSWENEKLFFGSGTQLSVL.

As for this clonotype: A read error is possible here, since a much larger clone lies one base away. The chain carries TRBV28 and TRBJ2-3, with a tentative D call TRBD2 (6 bases). The CDR3 has 14 amino acids. V was clipped by 4 bases and J by 4 bases, with 12 bases between them. The germline CDR1 and CDR2 sequences are MDHEN and SYDVKM. The chain's CDR3 is CASSSTGESDTQYF. The CDR3 bases are TGTGCCAGCAGTTCTACGGGAGAGTCAGATACGCAGTATTTT.

This clonotype was observed a handful of times. The genes are TRBV5-4 and TRBJ1-4; D is uncertain. The V gene lost 4 bases and the J gene lost 8 bases, with 9 bases spanning the gap. The CDR3 spans 12 residues. Germline V lookup: CDR1 SGHNT, CDR2 YYREEE (reference sequence). CDR3 in DNA: TGTGCCAGCAGCCCGGACGGGGAAAAACTGTTTTTT. Translated: CASSPDGEKLFF. Complete variable domain (other parts from reference TRBV5-4 and TRBJ1-4): ETGVTQSPTHLIKTRGQQVTLRCSSQSGHNTVSWYQQALGQGPQFIFQYYREEENGRGNFPPRFSGLQFPNYSSELNVNALELDDSALYLCASSPDGEKLFFGSGTQLSVL.

This clonotype was found a few times. The chain employs TRBV2 and TRBJ1-5; TRBD1 matches 8 bases. From germline, CDR1 is SNHLY and CDR2 FYNNEI. The CDR3 totals 15 residues. Trimming removed 1 base from V and 7 bases from J; junction bases left unmatched: 6. CDR3 sequence reads: CASSEGQGADQPQHF. CDR3 bases: TGTGCCAGCAGTGAAGGGCAGGGGGCGGACCAGCCCCAGCATTTT. Full variable domain (outside the CDR3, taken from reference TRBV2 and TRBJ1-5): EPEVTQTPSHQVTQMGQEVILRCVPISNHLYFYWYRQILGQKVEFLVSFYNNEISEKSEIFDDQFSVERPDGSNFTLKIRSTKLEDSAMYFCASSEGQGADQPQHFGDGTRLSIL.

The V gene is TRBV24-1, the J gene TRBJ2-7; D is perhaps TRBD1 (8 bases). The CDR3 runs to 17 residues. Germline CDR1 reads KGHDR; CDR2 reads SFDVKD. V was cut by 3 bases and J by 1 base, with 18 bases left in between. This chain's CDR3 is CATSDPSGGGGSYEQYF. The CDR3 DNA follows: TGTGCCACCAGTGATCCTTCAGGGGGCGGGGGATCCTACGAGCAGTACTTC.

V gene TRBV7-9 combines with J gene TRBJ2-5, with D maybe TRBD2 (5 bases). This CDR3 has 15 residues. The germline V gene encodes CDR1 SEHNR and CDR2 FQNEAQ (reference sequence). With 5 bases removed from V and 3 bases from J, the gap between germline ends came to 16 bases. The CDR3 DNA follows: TGTGCCAGCAGCCCCGGGGAAAGCATGAAAGAGACCCAGTACTTC. It yields the protein CASSPGESMKETQYF.

This clonotype was observed at least ten times. The J gene is TRBJ1-6, the V gene TRBV28; no definite D call. Germline V gene lookup returns CDR1 MDHEN and CDR2 SYDVKM. Trimming took 5 bases from V and 9 from J, leaving 17 bases between them. There are 15 residues in the CDR3. This CDR3 reads CASSPYRGVGSPLHF. CDR3 nucleotides: TGTGCCAGCAGTCCCTATCGCGGGGTCGGTTCACCCCTCCACTTT.

This chain links TRBV20-1 with TRBJ1-5; unclear D gene. The CDR3 runs to 15 residues. Germline V gives CDR1 DFQATT, CDR2 SNEGSKA (reference sequence). V gave up 0 bases and J gave up 6 bases, with 15 bases separating them. CDR3 DNA sequence: TGCAGTGCTAGAGATGCATTTGGTGGGCTTCAGCCCCAGCATTTT. It translates to CSARDAFGGLQPQHF.

The V and J genes are TRBV19 and TRBJ2-7, with D perhaps given as TRBD1 or TRBD2 (5 bases each). The CDR3 runs 14 residues. The germline V gene encodes CDR1 LNHDA and CDR2 SQIVND (reference sequence). V lost 3 bases and J 3 bases, leaving 12 bases between the germline ends. The chain's CDR3 is CASSIRDPDYEQYF. The CDR3, as DNA: TGTGCCAGTAGTATCCGGGACCCAGACTACGAGCAGTACTTC.

Regarding this clonotype: A read error may account for a junction end that differs from germline. The chain links TRBV7-7 to TRBJ2-5, with TRBD2 matching 14 bases. The CDR3 is 18 residues long. Germline assignment: CDR1 SSHAT and CDR2 FNYEAQ (reference sequence). CDR3 amino acids: CASSSGLAGALYQETQHF. In DNA, the CDR3 is TGTGCTAGCAGCTCGGGACTAGCGGGAGCCCTGTACCAAGAGACCCAGCACTTC.

The chain joins TRBV19 to TRBJ2-1; no definite D call. Germline assignment: CDR1 LNHDA and CDR2 SQIVND (reference sequence). The CDR3 loop spans 12 amino acids. The V end was cut by 5 bases, the J end by 6 bases, with 8 bases between. The DNA of the CDR3 is TGTGCCAGTAGTCCAACCGCCAATGAGCAGTTCTTC. Translated, it gives CASSPTANEQFF.

This clonotype has only a few counts. Since a much larger clone is just one base distant, this may be a read error. The V call is TRBV5-5, the J call TRBJ2-7, with unresolved D. Per germline, CDR1 SGHKS and CDR2 YYEKEE (reference sequence). The CDR3 is 12 residues long. V was shortened by 4 bases and J by 0 bases, with 5 bases between the two germline ends. CDR3 bases: TGTGCCAGCAGCCACATCTCCTACGAGCAGTACTTC. Amino acid sequence: CASSHISYEQYF.

This clonotype turned up a few times. The rearrangement links TRBV28 to TRBJ1-2; D gene unclear. The CDR3 has 13 residues. V was clipped by 1 base and J by 7 bases, with 10 bases between them. From germline, CDR1 is MDHEN and CDR2 SYDVKM. The CDR3 is CASSLSTSSGYTF. CDR3 DNA: TGTGCCAGCAGTTTATCCACGTCCTCTGGCTACACCTTC.

V is TRBV20-1 and J is TRBJ1-1, with 9 positions matching TRBD1. This CDR3 has 13 amino acids. V was pared by 2 bases and J by 4 bases, with 2 bases of the junction left unmatched. The germline V gene encodes CDR1 DFQATT and CDR2 SNEGSKA (reference sequence). The CDR3 sequence: CSARYRGLTEAFF. The CDR3 DNA is TGCAGTGCTAGATACAGGGGGCTCACTGAAGCTTTCTTT.

With respect to this clonotype: A read error is possible here, since a much larger clone lies one base away. V gene TRBV7-8 combines with J gene TRBJ1-4, with D unclear. The germline V and J ends were trimmed by 3 bases and 14 bases, with 7 bases remaining between them. The CDR3 extends over 10 amino acids. Germline V CDR1 and CDR2: SGHVS, FQNEAQ. In DNA form, the CDR3 reads TGTGCCAGCAGCTTGCTGGGTCTGTTTTTT. Amino acids: CASSLLGLFF.

This chain links TRBV19 with TRBJ1-5; D perhaps matches TRBD1 (6 bases). The germline CDR1 and CDR2 sequences are LNHDA and SQIVND (reference sequence). Between the trimmed V and J ends, which lost 7 bases and 3 bases, there was a span of 13 bases. The CDR3 has 14 amino acids. The CDR3 is CASNTGTPNQPQHF. CDR3 DNA: TGTGCCAGTAACACCGGGACACCCAATCAGCCCCAGCATTTT.

This clonotype was detected many times. The genes are TRBV3-1 and TRBJ2-2; the D is unclear. This CDR3 contains 13 residues. Germline lookup yields CDR1 LGHDT and CDR2 YNNKEL (reference sequence). The V gene lost 0 bases and the J gene lost 5 bases, with 4 bases spanning the gap. This CDR3 is CASSQDTTGELFF. The CDR3 region has the DNA TGTGCCAGCAGCCAAGATACTACCGGGGAGCTGTTTTTT.

Worth noting for this clonotype: This is likely a read error, given that the CDR3 carries no conserved phenylalanine or tryptophan at its end. The rearrangement joins TRBV12-3 or TRBV12-4 to TRBJ2-3; TRBD2 matches 16 bases. CDR3 length: 18 residues. The junction had 6 bases not matched to a gene; V was cut back by 1 base and J by 5 bases. The CDR3 DNA is TGTGCCAGCAGTTTAGGCGGGGGACTAGCGGGGGGGTTAGATACGCAGTATTCT. The encoded protein is CASSLGGGLAGGLDTQYS.

This clonotype was seen a few times. The V gene is TRBV7-9, the J gene TRBJ2-1; D not certain. This CDR3 has 13 residues. Trimming shortened V by 3 bases and J by 5 bases, and 8 bases separated the two germline ends. In germline, CDR1 is SEHNR, CDR2 FQNEAQ (reference sequence). For the CDR3, the DNA is TGTGCCAGCAGCTTTCCTTCAGACAATGAGCAGTTCTTC. This codes for CASSFPSDNEQFF.

This clonotype was counted a few times. This chain connects TRBV4-3 to TRBJ2-7; TRBD1 agrees at 8 bases. Per the germline V gene, CDR1 is LGHNA and CDR2 is YSLEER. The V and J ends lost 2 bases and 5 bases, in that order; junction bases with no gene match: 2. The CDR3 consists of 13 residues. This chain's CDR3 is CASSQQTGDEQYF. CDR3 nucleotide sequence: TGCGCCAGCAGCCAACAGACAGGGGACGAGCAGTACTTC.

This clonotype was picked up many times. The chain uses TRBV6-6 and TRBJ1-2; 7 bases agree with TRBD1. V dropped 6 bases and J dropped 0; count of bases not matched to a gene: 10. This CDR3 spans 16 amino acids. Germline V gene sequence: CDR1 MNHNY, CDR2 SVGAGI (reference sequence). CDR3 loop: CASSPPDREPNYGYTF. DNA of the CDR3: TGTGCCAGCAGCCCTCCTGACAGGGAACCTAACTATGGCTACACCTTC.

This clonotype was found many times. The V and J genes are TRBV15 and TRBJ1-5; D is uncertain. V dropped 0 bases and J dropped 3 bases, with 6 bases sitting between them. Germline V gene lookup returns CDR1 LNHNV and CDR2 YYDKDF (reference sequence). The CDR3 sequence is 14 residues long. This chain's CDR3 is CATSRDLSNQPQHF. The CDR3 nucleotides are TGTGCCACCAGCAGAGACCTCTCCAATCAGCCCCAGCATTTT. Complete variable domain (other parts from reference TRBV15 and TRBJ1-5): DAMVIQNPRYQVTQFGKPVTLSCSQTLNHNVMYWYQQKSSQAPKLLFHYYDKDFNNEADTPDNFQSRRPNTSFCFLDIRSPGLGDTAMYLCATSRDLSNQPQHFGDGTRLSIL.